The 24 T cell receptor beta chains presented below share a single source sample, sequenced in a study of PD-L1 blockade in urothelial cancer. Libraries were prepared by immunoSEQ multiplex PCR; TCRdb keeps only in-frame clonotypes and omits some of them. Of about 38,000 clones in the sample, around 90% were seen once. This specimen was PBMCs, taken around atezolizumab (anti-PD-L1) treatment. The receptor set was obtained from a man aged 65 to 79 with urothelial cancer.

The chain joins TRBV6-5 to TRBJ1-2, with 8 bases identical to TRBD1. The CDR3 is made up of 14 amino acids. The trim removed 5 bases at V and 4 bases at J, leaving 6 bases unmatched. Per the germline V gene, CDR1 is MNHEY and CDR2 is SVGAGI. CDR3 sequence: CASSRGQGSYGYTF. DNA of the CDR3: TGTGCCAGCAGTCGAGGACAGGGAAGCTATGGCTACACCTTC.

J is TRBJ2-7 and V is TRBV6-5; 8 nucleotides align to TRBD2. CDR1 is MNHEY, CDR2 SVGAGI, per germline. After removal of 7 bases from V and 6 bases from J, the junction contained 11 bases not matched to a gene. The CDR3 spans 14 residues. The CDR3 spells CASTPAGGSPEQYF. The CDR3 DNA follows: TGTGCCAGCACCCCGGCGGGAGGTAGTCCCGAGCAGTACTTC.

The chain recombines TRBV7-9 with TRBJ2-2, with D possibly matching TRBD2 (6 bases). Trimming removed 8 bases at V and 4 bases at J, with 17 bases between. The CDR3 contains 15 residues. Germline V lookup: CDR1 SEHNR, CDR2 FQNEAQ (reference sequence). The CDR3 reads CASALGGVSTGELFF. The CDR3 nucleotides read TGTGCCAGCGCTTTAGGAGGGGTTAGCACCGGGGAGCTGTTTTTT.

The gene calls are TRBV7-7 and TRBJ2-3; D is unresolved. Trimming removed 5 bases at V and 4 bases at J, with 10 bases between. The CDR3 loop spans 13 amino acids. Germline lookup yields CDR1 SSHAT and CDR2 FNYEAQ (reference sequence). The CDR3 protein is CASSPLTPDTQYF. DNA of the CDR3: TGTGCCAGCAGCCCCCTCACTCCAGATACGCAGTATTTT.

This clone was picked up one time. The J gene is TRBJ2-5, the V gene TRBV15, with D possibly matching TRBD2 (6 bases). V was shortened by 5 bases and J by 11 bases, with 18 bases between the two germline ends. Germline assignment: CDR1 LNHNV and CDR2 YYDKDF (reference sequence). CDR3 length: 13 residues. CDR3: CATSSLLASEQYF. In DNA form, the CDR3 reads TGTGCCACCAGCTCCCTACTAGCTTCGGAGCAGTACTTC.

The V gene is TRBV19, the J gene TRBJ1-5; 7 positions match TRBD1. This CDR3 is built from 15 residues. Trimming cost V 10 bases and J 7 bases; bases outside gene matches: 16. Germline V gene data show CDR1 as LNHDA and CDR2 as SQIVND (reference sequence). CDR3 in amino acids: CATKPDRVREQPQHF. CDR3 nucleotide sequence: TGTGCCACTAAACCAGACAGGGTGAGGGAACAGCCCCAGCATTTT.

This sequence joins TRBV6-5 and TRBJ2-7, with 11 bases lining up with TRBD2. The CDR3 is 15 amino acids. Germline V gene data show CDR1 as MNHEY and CDR2 as SVGAGI. The V gene end was trimmed by 8 bases and the J gene end by 4 bases; junction bases not matched to a gene: 10. The CDR3 protein is CASQKGTSGFYEQYF. The CDR3 DNA reads TGTGCCAGCCAAAAAGGGACTAGCGGCTTTTACGAGCAGTACTTC.

This chain joins TRBV25-1 and TRBJ2-1, with TRBD2 identical over 8 bases. CDR1 is MGHDK and CDR2 is SYGVNS in the germline V gene. J lost 5 bases, V lost 3 bases, and 6 bases had no gene match. There are 15 residues in the CDR3. This CDR3 is CASSDIAGTHNEQFF. The CDR3 DNA sequence: TGTGCCAGCAGTGATATAGCGGGGACACACAATGAGCAGTTCTTC.

The CDR3 sequence is CASSRDRSYGYTF. The CDR3 DNA reads as TGTGCCAGCAGTCGAGACAGGTCCTATGGCTACACCTTC. The chain uses TRBV27 and TRBJ1-2; maybe TRBD1 (6 bases). The germline V gene encodes CDR1 MNHEY and CDR2 SMNVEV (reference sequence). V was trimmed by 5 bases and J by 4 bases, leaving 11 bases between them. The CDR3 spans 13 residues.

The genes are TRBV5-4 and TRBJ2-7; D gene uncertain. Trimming pared 3 bases from V and 2 bases from J, leaving 6 bases between. The CDR3 spans 12 residues. CDR1 and CDR2 from the germline V gene are SGHNT and YYREEE (reference sequence). The chain's CDR3 is CASSSTTYEQYF. The CDR3 DNA reads TGTGCCAGCAGCTCTACCACCTACGAGCAGTACTTC.

This rearrangement joins TRBV28 to TRBJ1-4; 12 bases are a match to TRBD1. Germline loops: CDR1 MDHEN, CDR2 SYDVKM. This CDR3 spans 16 amino acids. With V trimmed by 6 bases and J by 8 bases, 10 bases remained unmatched. CDR3 in amino acids: CASSKGQGAFREKLFF. In DNA, the CDR3 is TGTGCCAGCAGCAAGGGACAGGGGGCGTTCAGGGAAAAACTGTTTTTT.

V usage is TRBV28 and J usage is TRBJ2-7, with 16 bases that match TRBD2. The V gene end was trimmed by 6 bases and the J gene end by 3 bases; junction bases not matched to a gene: 14. Germline CDR1 is MDHEN and CDR2 is SYDVKM. This CDR3 has 19 amino acids. In DNA form, the CDR3 reads TGTGCCAGCAGACCCCTTCCGGGACTAGCGGGAGGGCGAAACTACGAGCAGTACTTC. This codes for CASRPLPGLAGGRNYEQYF.

This chain connects TRBV5-4 to TRBJ2-7; the match to TRBD2 covers 10 bases. This CDR3 contains 17 residues. The V gene's germline CDR1 is SGHNT and CDR2 YYREEE (reference sequence). V was clipped by 2 bases and J by 5 bases; unmatched bases: 13. The CDR3 coding sequence is TGTGCCAGCAGCTTAGTAGTGGCTAGCGGGAGTCTGAACGAGCAGTACTTC. Translating gives CASSLVVASGSLNEQYF.

This chain uses TRBV19 with TRBJ2-7, with D possibly TRBD1 on 5 matching bases. The V gene's germline CDR1 is LNHDA and CDR2 SQIVND (reference sequence). The ends were cut back, 5 bases at V and 0 bases at J, with 17 bases in the middle. The CDR3 has 16 amino acids. The CDR3 here is CASSVTRQTSSYEQYF. CDR3 DNA: TGTGCCAGTAGTGTTACGAGACAGACCAGCTCCTACGAGCAGTACTTC.

The chain is built from TRBV19 and TRBJ2-1; 16 nucleotides agree with TRBD2. Germline CDR1 LNHDA, CDR2 SQIVND (reference sequence). J was trimmed by 2 bases and V by 3 bases; bases with no gene match: 10. The CDR3 runs 20 residues. The CDR3 here is CASSMERGLAGGRPYNEQFF. CDR3 nucleotides: TGTGCCAGTAGTATGGAAAGGGGACTAGCGGGAGGGCGCCCCTACAATGAGCAGTTCTTC.

V is TRBV2 and J is TRBJ2-1, with D maybe TRBD1 (5 bases). Germline loops: CDR1 SNHLY, CDR2 FYNNEI. Trimming took off 4 bases at V and 4 bases at J, with 11 bases between the two ends. This CDR3 comprises 14 residues. CDR3 protein: CASSGGWEYNEQFF. The DNA of the CDR3 is TGTGCCAGCAGTGGGGGCTGGGAATACAATGAGCAGTTCTTC.

The chain uses TRBV2 and TRBJ2-5, with 16 bases matching TRBD2. V gave up 8 bases and J gave up 1 base; unmatched junction bases: 16. This CDR3 region has 20 residues. In germline, CDR1 is SNHLY, CDR2 FYNNEI. As DNA, the CDR3 is TGTGCCAGCCAGGGCCTCTCGGGACTAGCGGGAGGGCTGATCCAAGAGACCCAGTACTTC. Protein sequence: CASQGLSGLAGGLIQETQYF.

The chain joins TRBV6-5 to TRBJ1-2; D is ambiguous. The V end lost 0 bases, the J end lost 5 bases, and 7 bases lay between the germline ends. Germline lookup yields CDR1 MNHEY and CDR2 SVGAGI. The CDR3 loop spans 13 amino acids. The CDR3 nucleotides read TGTGCCAGCAGTTACTCCTATCCATATGGCTACACCTTC. This sequence encodes CASSYSYPYGYTF.

This clone was picked up one time. The chain joins TRBV5-1 to TRBJ1-1, with a tentative D call TRBD1 (6 bases). The germline V gene has CDR1 SGHRS and CDR2 YFSETQ. V lost 0 bases and J lost 2, with 20 bases in between. This CDR3 contains 18 residues. The CDR3 DNA follows: TGCGCCAGCAGCTTGGTCGGGGGGCAAGGGCTATCTAACACTGAAGCTTTCTTT. Residues: CASSLVGGQGLSNTEAFF.

The chain uses TRBV6-6 and TRBJ1-3; no reliable D call. The germline gives CDR1 MNHNY, CDR2 SVGAGI (reference sequence). V was trimmed by 7 bases and J by 0 bases, leaving 7 bases between them. The CDR3 spans 13 residues. The CDR3 sequence: CASTGSSGNTIYF. CDR3 DNA sequence: TGTGCCAGCACGGGGAGCTCTGGAAACACCATATATTTT.

The chain links TRBV7-3 to TRBJ2-3; 7 nucleotides align to TRBD2. Losses at the gene ends were 5 bases for V and 1 base for J; bases not matched to a gene: 3. This CDR3 comprises 14 residues. Germline loops: CDR1 SGHTA, CDR2 FQGTGA. CDR3 DNA sequence: TGTGCCAGCAGCCCTACTAGCGGCACAGATACGCAGTATTTT. Residues: CASSPTSGTDTQYF.

CDR3 loop: CAGRQGTTSGNTIYF. In DNA, the CDR3 is TGTGCCGGACGACAGGGGACGACCTCTGGAAACACCATATATTTT. This chain links TRBV2 with TRBJ1-3, with 8 bases lining up with TRBD1. This CDR3 is 15 amino acids long. Germline CDR1 and CDR2: SNHLY and FYNNEI. The junction had 9 bases not matched to a gene; V was cut back by 11 bases and J by 0 bases.

The J gene is TRBJ2-1, the V gene TRBV5-1, with D possibly being TRBD2 (6 bases). V shed 2 bases and J shed 6 bases, with 9 bases lying between them. The CDR3 loop spans 13 amino acids. In germline, CDR1 is SGHRS, CDR2 YFSETQ. The CDR3 protein is CASSFGGGNEQFF. The CDR3 DNA reads as TGCGCCAGCAGCTTCGGGGGAGGCAATGAGCAGTTCTTC.

The gene calls are TRBV5-4 and TRBJ2-5; TRBD2 matches 7 bases. CDR3 length equals 15 residues. Trimming cost V 1 base and J 5 bases; bases outside gene matches: 8. The germline gives CDR1 SGHNT, CDR2 YYREEE (reference sequence). DNA of the CDR3: TGTGCCAGCAGCTTGCGGAGGGAGGGTGCGGAGACCCAGTACTTC. This sequence encodes CASSLRREGAETQYF.